A selection of T cell receptor beta chains follows, all from one sample in a study of type 1 and type 2 diabetes patients. TCRdb reprocessed the multiplex PCR reads via MiXCR and lists one record per CDR3 protein. The sample consists of 250,000 or so distinct CDR3 sequences, over 45% of them appearing once. Sequencing input: peripheral blood mononuclear cells (PBMCs). These receptors came from a man younger than 30 with type 2 diabetes. CDR3s include the opening cysteine and the closing phenylalanine or tryptophan. Fields, in order: J gene, V gene, D gene, CDR3 protein. A D gene is named only where the DNA matches it firmly.

j_call: TRBJ2-2; v_call: TRBV10-1; d_call: .; cdr3_aa: CASRPTTGTGELFF
j_call: TRBJ2-7; v_call: TRBV2; d_call: .; cdr3_aa: CASSGRFSYEQYF
j_call: TRBJ1-2; v_call: TRBV7-9; d_call: .; cdr3_aa: CASSPDSIYSLYGYTF
j_call: TRBJ1-1; v_call: TRBV4-2; d_call: TRBD1; cdr3_aa: CASRERQGNFGTEAFF
j_call: TRBJ1-1; v_call: TRBV10-3; d_call: .; cdr3_aa: CAIRTGTANTEAFF
j_call: TRBJ1-4; v_call: TRBV2; d_call: TRBD1; cdr3_aa: CASSELGQGGWLREKLFF
j_call: TRBJ1-1; v_call: TRBV24-1; d_call: .; cdr3_aa: CATSDYKNTEAFF
j_call: TRBJ2-5; v_call: TRBV25-1; d_call: TRBD2; cdr3_aa: CASSELAGGLETQYF
j_call: TRBJ2-7; v_call: TRBV4-1; d_call: TRBD2; cdr3_aa: CAGSQVWTSGTYEQYF
j_call: TRBJ2-3; v_call: TRBV12-3/TRBV12-4; d_call: TRBD2; cdr3_aa: CASSGYSGRVADTQYF
j_call: TRBJ1-3; v_call: TRBV10-2; d_call: .; cdr3_aa: CASSEYRSSGNTIYF
j_call: TRBJ1-6; v_call: TRBV6-2/TRBV6-3; d_call: .; cdr3_aa: CASRTKGTTPLHF
j_call: TRBJ1-1; v_call: TRBV6-5; d_call: .; cdr3_aa: CASSYGASKGVDTEAFF
j_call: TRBJ1-6; v_call: TRBV28; d_call: TRBD1; cdr3_aa: CASSMTGSYNSPLHF
j_call: TRBJ1-4; v_call: TRBV9; d_call: TRBD1; cdr3_aa: CASSAYGGQGREKLFF
j_call: TRBJ1-1; v_call: TRBV10-3; d_call: TRBD1; cdr3_aa: CSIQGVRNTEAFF
j_call: TRBJ1-4; v_call: TRBV2; d_call: .; cdr3_aa: CASQGRQILTEKLFF
j_call: TRBJ1-1; v_call: TRBV6-2/TRBV6-3; d_call: TRBD1; cdr3_aa: CASSKDRVIGAEAFF
j_call: TRBJ2-2; v_call: TRBV7-7; d_call: .; cdr3_aa: CASSYGIGTGELFF
j_call: TRBJ1-5; v_call: TRBV6-1; d_call: .; cdr3_aa: CASSEASRLEQPQHF
j_call: TRBJ1-2; v_call: TRBV19; d_call: .; cdr3_aa: CASSSSIPFRPNYGYTF
j_call: TRBJ2-3; v_call: TRBV20-1; d_call: TRBD2; cdr3_aa: CSARDLFRTSGLDTQYF
j_call: TRBJ2-3; v_call: TRBV24-1; d_call: TRBD1; cdr3_aa: CATITGQGIGTQYF
j_call: TRBJ2-5; v_call: TRBV2; d_call: .; cdr3_aa: CASWRGGEETQYF
j_call: TRBJ2-5; v_call: TRBV6-6; d_call: .; cdr3_aa: CASSPSETQYF
j_call: TRBJ2-1; v_call: TRBV24-1; d_call: .; cdr3_aa: CATSLGPAGYSNEQFF
j_call: TRBJ2-7; v_call: TRBV6-1; d_call: .; cdr3_aa: CASRQPDSYEQYF
j_call: TRBJ1-4; v_call: TRBV9; d_call: .; cdr3_aa: CASSEGGTNEKLFF
j_call: TRBJ1-2; v_call: TRBV30; d_call: .; cdr3_aa: CAWSVLSSYGYTF
j_call: TRBJ2-7; v_call: TRBV7-2; d_call: .; cdr3_aa: CASSLVRGHGEQYF
j_call: TRBJ1-6; v_call: TRBV7-7; d_call: TRBD1; cdr3_aa: CASSRDSSAPLHF